This record covers a single TCR beta chain. What it binds is unknown. This specimen comes from a study of T cells after posttransplantation cyclophosphamide. General study findings and limits: Recipient CMV seropositivity and CMV reactivation strongly tracked TRB clonality.

The naive gate required viable CD3+CD4+ or CD3+CD8+ cells with CCR7+CD45RA+CD45RO-CD95-CD27+CD28+ phenotype. The repertoire was sequenced with immunoSEQ multiplex PCR; TCRdb's copy has only in-frame clones and lacks some. The sample records approximately 28,000 clones, about 93% being singletons. Germline values: CDR1 SGDLS, CDR2 YYNGEE. V was pared by 4 bases and J by 4 bases, with 14 bases of the junction left unmatched. This CDR3 has 17 amino acids. The clonotype originates from a woman in her sixties or seventies in good health, CMV-negative, and a related stem cell transplant donor. The sample was naive CD4+ T cells sorted from PBMCs. The rearrangement joins TRBV9 to TRBJ1-2; 9 bases are a match to TRBD1. Here the CDR3 reads CASSTRGTGTVAYGYTF. In DNA form, the CDR3 reads TGTGCCAGCAGCACTCGCGGGACAGGGACCGTTGCCTATGGCTACACCTTC.